Each of the 24 T cell receptor beta chains below was sequenced from the same sample in a study of blood T cells in healthy people across ages. The authors ran a second PCR of roughly 6 to 11 cycles using a sample-barcoded 5' primer and a J-beta primer mix. TCRdb reprocessed the 5' RACE reads via MiXCR and lists one record per CDR3 protein. The sample shows some 1.5 million distinct CDR3 sequences, roughly 27% of them seen only once. Sequenced sample: blood. The receptors derive from a woman aged 25-40 years in good health.

This chain uses TRBV6-1 with TRBJ2-7; D is undetermined. V lost 2 bases and J lost 7, with 18 bases in between. This CDR3 spans 15 amino acids. The germline V gene encodes CDR1 MNHNS and CDR2 SASEGT. The CDR3 coding sequence is TGTGCCAGCAGTGAAATGGCAGGTTTAGACAATGAGCAGTACTTC. Protein: CASSEMAGLDNEQYF.

The rearrangement joins TRBV28 to TRBJ1-2, with unresolved D. Germline CDR1 reads MDHEN; CDR2 reads SYDVKM. CDR3 length: 12 amino acids. V was pared by 7 bases and J by 8 bases, with 14 bases between. Written as DNA, the CDR3 is TGTGCCAGCAAGGGCTGGGCCGGGGGCTACACCTTC. Translated: CASKGWAGGYTF.

This chain joins TRBV7-9 and TRBJ2-7; the match to TRBD2 covers 12 bases. Unmatched junction bases numbered 7, after V lost 5 bases and J lost 2 bases. The CDR3 totals 16 residues. Germline V lookup: CDR1 SEHNR, CDR2 FQNEAQ (reference sequence). The CDR3 DNA reads TGTGCCAGCAGCCCTTCTAGCGGGAGGGCCCCCTACGAGCAGTACTTC. It yields the protein CASSPSSGRAPYEQYF.

In this sample, this clonotype turned up a few times. The genes are TRBV24-1 and TRBJ2-7; no clear D gene. The V gene lost 6 bases and the J gene lost 3 bases, with 17 bases spanning the gap. The CDR3 runs 15 residues. The germline CDR1 and CDR2 sequences are KGHDR and SFDVKD. The CDR3 bases are TGTGCCACCAGTTGGCATACGGAGTACTTCTACGAGCAGTACTTC. This translates into CATSWHTEYFYEQYF.

About this clonotype itself: Germline and junction disagree at one end, which may indicate a read error. Written as DNA, the CDR3 is TGCGCCAGCAGCTCATCGGGGGGCTCCTACGGGCAGTACTTC. Encoded protein: CASSSSGGSYGQYF. The chain joins TRBV5-1 to TRBJ2-7; perhaps TRBD2 as D (7 bases). This CDR3 has 14 residues. In germline, CDR1 is SGHRS, CDR2 YFSETQ.

The gene calls are TRBV5-6 and TRBJ2-3, with 8 positions matching TRBD1. CDR1 and CDR2 (germline): SGHDT, YYEEEE. V shed 3 bases, J shed 2 bases, and the junction held 20 bases outside the gene matches. This CDR3 is 20 amino acids long. The CDR3 DNA reads as TGTGCCAGCAGCTCCCGTCCCGGGACAGGTTGGGTCGGCCTCACAGATACGCAGTATTTT. Its translation is CASSSRPGTGWVGLTDTQYF.

The chain has TRBV4-1 and TRBJ1-2; perhaps TRBD1 as D (5 bases). CDR3 length: 18 residues. Trimming took off 0 bases at V and 4 bases at J, with 21 bases between the two ends. The germline V gene has CDR1 MGHRA and CDR2 YSYEKL. The CDR3 is CASSQELSGTQGFYGYTF. The CDR3 region has the DNA TGCGCCAGCAGCCAAGAACTCTCTGGGACCCAGGGATTCTATGGCTACACCTTC.

This chain uses TRBV3-1 with TRBJ2-5; 9 positions match TRBD1. The CDR3 totals 17 residues. The V gene's germline CDR1 is LGHDT and CDR2 YNNKEL (reference sequence). With V trimmed by 1 base and J by 4 bases, 10 bases remained unmatched. The CDR3 nucleotides are TGTGCCAGCAGCCAAGTGAGGGCGACAGGGGGTGGAGAGACCCAGTACTTC. Translated: CASSQVRATGGGETQYF.

This clonotype was counted between two and nine times. This chain uses TRBV27 with TRBJ2-3; the match to TRBD2 covers 8 bases. Germline V gene sequence: CDR1 MNHEY, CDR2 SMNVEV (reference sequence). This CDR3 has 18 amino acids. The J segment lost 0 bases and the V segment lost 6 bases, leaving 14 bases of the junction unmatched. CDR3 loop: CASSTLVAGPPSTDTQYF. The CDR3 DNA sequence: TGTGCCAGCAGCACCTTGGTAGCGGGACCTCCTAGCACAGATACGCAGTATTTT.

This clonotype has a handful of counts. The chain couples TRBV7-9 to TRBJ1-1, with TRBD1 matching over 9 bases. The CDR3 runs to 14 residues. With V trimmed by 5 bases and J by 11 bases, 12 bases remained unmatched. CDR1 SEHNR and CDR2 FQNEAQ come from the germline V gene (reference sequence). The CDR3 spells CASSRDRASIGAFF. In nucleotides, the CDR3 is TGTGCCAGCAGCCGGGACAGGGCGTCAATTGGCGCTTTCTTT. The entire variable domain, with the rest obtained from reference TRBV7-9 and TRBJ1-1, is as follows: DTGVSQNPRHKITKRGQNVTFRCDPISEHNRLYWYRQTLGQGPEFLTYFQNEAQLEKSRLLSDRFSAERPKGSFSTLEIQRTEQGDSAMYLCASSRDRASIGAFFGQGTRLTVV.

This clonotype was detected ten times or more. CDR3 protein: CASSLANGETQYF. CDR3 DNA: TGCGCCAGCAGCCTAGCAAACGGGGAGACCCAGTACTTC. The chain uses TRBV5-1 and TRBJ2-5; D perhaps matches TRBD2 (5 bases). The CDR3 loop spans 13 amino acids. Deletions cut 4 bases from V and 5 bases from J, with 12 bases between. Germline CDR1 SGHRS, CDR2 YFSETQ.

This clonotype was detected many times. As DNA, the CDR3 is TGTGCCACCAGTGATTATGGAGGCCGTATAGCCAAAAACATTCAGTACTTC. It yields the protein CATSDYGGRIAKNIQYF. This chain joins TRBV24-1 and TRBJ2-4, with D possibly matching TRBD2 (5 bases). Germline V gene lookup returns CDR1 KGHDR and CDR2 SFDVKD. Trimming removed 2 bases from V and 0 bases from J, with 13 bases in between. The CDR3 covers 17 residues.

V usage is TRBV12-3 or TRBV12-4 and J usage is TRBJ2-3, with D perhaps being TRBD1 or TRBD2 (5 bases each). This CDR3 comprises 15 residues. Trimming took off 5 bases at V and 5 bases at J, with 17 bases between the two ends. The CDR3 nucleotides are TGTGCCAGCAGTCCGTTAGTAGGGGCGGGAGATACGCAGTATTTT. Translated, it gives CASSPLVGAGDTQYF.

V and J are TRBV20-1 and TRBJ1-1; 8 positions match TRBD1. V was pared by 4 bases and J by 6 bases, with 4 bases of the junction left unmatched. Per the germline V gene, CDR1 is DFQATT and CDR2 is SNEGSKA (reference sequence). CDR3 length equals 12 residues. CDR3 nucleotide sequence: TGCAGTGCTACGTCAGGGGGCCCTGAAGCTTTCTTT. As protein: CSATSGGPEAFF.

This clonotype turned up a few times. The V gene is TRBV29-1, the J gene TRBJ2-7; D gene uncertain. V dropped 2 bases and J dropped 1 base, with 3 bases sitting between them. CDR1 and CDR2 (germline): SQVTM, ANQGSEA. The CDR3 contains 11 residues. CDR3 residues: CSVERSYEQYF. The CDR3 DNA sequence: TGCAGCGTTGAACGATCCTACGAGCAGTACTTC.

This clonotype has a count of ten or more. This chain links TRBV12-3 or TRBV12-4 with TRBJ2-7; D ambiguous. Between the trimmed V and J ends, which lost 3 bases and 3 bases, there was a span of 9 bases. The CDR3 spans 13 residues. The CDR3 DNA is TGTGCCAGCAGTTTCGGACGAATCTACGAGCAGTACTTC. Its protein is CASSFGRIYEQYF.

The chain recombines TRBV11-1 with TRBJ1-1; 10 positions match TRBD1. The CDR3 totals 14 residues. Trimming cost V 10 bases and J 3 bases; bases outside gene matches: 8. The germline V gene encodes CDR1 SGHAT and CDR2 FQDESV (reference sequence). The CDR3 sequence is CANKGQGLDTEAFF. The CDR3 nucleotides are TGTGCCAACAAGGGACAGGGGTTGGACACTGAAGCTTTCTTT.

This clonotype was seen a handful of times. This sequence joins TRBV13 and TRBJ2-3, with D unclear. From germline, CDR1 is PRHDT and CDR2 FYEKMQ (reference sequence). V was clipped by 6 bases and J by 6 bases, with 13 bases between them. This CDR3 spans 13 amino acids. The chain's CDR3 is CASSSTGVDTQYF. The CDR3 nucleotides read TGTGCCAGCAGTTCCACCGGTGTTGATACGCAGTATTTT. Full variable domain (remainder filled in from reference TRBV13 and TRBJ2-3): AAGVIQSPRHLIKEKRETATLKCYPIPRHDTVYWYQQGPGQDPQFLISFYEKMQSDKGSIPDRFSAQQFSDYHSELNMSSLELGDSALYFCASSSTGVDTQYFGPGTRLTVL.

This clonotype showed up many times. The V and J genes are TRBV3-1 and TRBJ2-7; D not resolved. This CDR3 is 11 amino acids long. The V gene lost 6 bases and the J gene lost 5 bases, with 8 bases spanning the gap. Germline V gene lookup returns CDR1 LGHDT and CDR2 YNNKEL (reference sequence). Here the CDR3 reads CASSSWDEQYF. For the CDR3, the DNA is TGTGCCAGCAGTTCCTGGGACGAGCAGTACTTC.

Of note for this clonotype: The junction departs from germline at one end; a sequencing error may be responsible. V gene TRBV29-1 combines with J gene TRBJ2-1; D remains ambiguous. Germline CDR1 and CDR2: SQVTM and ANQGSEA. The length of the CDR3 is 15 residues. CDR3 in DNA: TGCAGCGTTTTATCGCGCCCAGACTTTTACAATGAGCGGTTCTTC. Its protein product is CSVLSRPDFYNERFF.

Only one count was recorded for this clonotype. V and J are TRBV9 and TRBJ1-1, with TRBD1 as a possible D gene (6 bases). V gave up 4 bases and J gave up 1 base, with 11 bases separating them. This CDR3 has 14 residues. CDR1 and CDR2 from the germline V gene are SGDLS and YYNGEE. CDR3 protein: CASSRTGSNTEAFF. The CDR3 nucleotides are TGTGCCAGCAGCCGTACAGGGTCGAACACTGAAGCTTTCTTT.

Of note for this clonotype: This sequence may be a read error, since a much larger clone differs from it by one base. The chain uses TRBV12-3 or TRBV12-4 and TRBJ2-3; 7 bases agree with TRBD1. This CDR3 comprises 14 residues. CDR3 nucleotides: TGTGCCAGCAGTTTAGAGGGGGCTAGAGATACGCAGGATTTT. It codes for CASSLEGARDTQDF.

This clonotype was counted ten times or more. This chain uses TRBV10-1 with TRBJ2-7; the D is unclear. Trimming took off 0 bases at V and 9 bases at J, with 12 bases between the two ends. CDR1 WNHNN and CDR2 SYGVQD come from the germline V gene (reference sequence). The CDR3 extends over 13 amino acids. In nucleotides, the CDR3 is TGCGCCAGCAGTGAGTCTAAGGTAGTGGGGCAGTACTTC. Translation gives CASSESKVVGQYF.

The chain carries TRBV29-1 and TRBJ2-1; D gene ambiguous. Germline V gives CDR1 SQVTM, CDR2 ANQGSEA. The V gene lost 7 bases and the J gene lost 0 bases, with 7 bases spanning the gap. The CDR3 has 12 residues. The CDR3 protein is CSGGFSYNEQFF. The CDR3 DNA is TGCAGCGGAGGTTTCTCCTACAATGAGCAGTTCTTC.